The TCR beta chain under discussion was sequenced for a study of graft-versus-host responses after intestinal transplantation. Repertoires were generated with immunoSEQ multiplex PCR, while TCRdb's copy carries only in-frame clones and drops some. This sample carries about 28,000 clones, roughly 83% of them seen once, and the ten largest clones take roughly 18%. Points from the study as a whole: Some GvH clones appeared in ileal mucosa or blood before recipient bone marrow.

On this clone itself: Its antigen is as yet unknown.

Trimming took 8 bases from V and 4 from J, leaving 24 bases between them. Germline V CDR1 and CDR2: LNHDA, SQIVND (reference sequence). The length of the CDR3 is 16 residues. The source is a human donor who received an intestinal transplant. J is TRBJ2-7 and V is TRBV19, with a possible D match to TRBD1 (5 bases). Sequencing was performed on unstimulated CD8+ T cells sorted from spleen or lymph node cells, taken before intestinal transplant. CDR3 sequence reads: CASVTPGYLTGYEQYF. The CDR3 nucleotides read TGTGCCAGTGTTACCCCCGGGTACTTAACAGGATACGAGCAGTACTTC.